The 7 T cell receptor beta chains in this list originate from one sample, sequenced in a study of Graves' ophthalmopathy and Graves' hyperthyroidism (dated by TCRdb to the late 2010s). Sequencing relied on an Illumina HiSeq 2000. For repertoire sequencing, the TCR beta CDR3 regions were amplified from RNA transcripts. A first-round RT-PCR used HTBI primers with the Qiagen OneStep RT-PCR kit, followed by a second-round multiplex PCR, size selection and purification. TCRdb reworked the public reads: Q25 trimming with fastp, MiXCR clone assembly, productive beta chains retained. Every entry covers one CDR3 protein and lists the most common genes and DNA from its rows. For this sample there are about 1.1 million distinct CDR3 sequences; about 38% appear just once. The top ten constitute more than 9.5% of the sample. The sample consisted of peripheral blood or thyroid tissue (not recorded which). The source is an adult man with Graves' hyperthyroidism.

This clonotype was counted at least ten times. V usage is TRBV7-9 and J usage is TRBJ2-7; TRBD1 agrees at 8 bases. V shed 5 bases, J shed 5 bases, and the junction held 11 bases outside the gene matches. Germline assignment: CDR1 SEHNR and CDR2 FQNEAQ (reference sequence). This CDR3 spans 15 amino acids. The CDR3 protein is CASSPPIRTGNEQYF. The CDR3 DNA sequence: TGTGCCAGCAGCCCCCCCATACGGACAGGGAACGAGCAGTACTTC.

The chain couples TRBV7-8 to TRBJ1-4; no definite D call. The CDR3 length is 12 residues. The V gene lost 4 bases and the J gene lost 10 bases, with 10 bases spanning the gap. Germline-derived CDR1 and CDR2 are SGHVS and FQNEAQ. For the CDR3, the DNA is TGTGCCAGCAGCTCCGTTACGGGAAAACTGTTTTTT. It is translated as CASSSVTGKLFF.

V gene TRBV7-2 combines with J gene TRBJ2-2; D may be TRBD1 (7 bases). The CDR3 spans 17 residues. V dropped 5 bases and J dropped 0 bases, with 16 bases sitting between them. Per germline, CDR1 SGHTA and CDR2 FQGNSA. The CDR3 region has the DNA TGTGCCAGCAGCCTAGACGCGGGGACAGCGAACACCGGGGAGCTGTTTTTT. Its protein is CASSLDAGTANTGELFF.

This clonotype was recorded at least ten times. J is TRBJ2-7 and V is TRBV11-2; D is possibly TRBD2 (6 bases). V was clipped by 4 bases and J by 2 bases, with 18 bases between them. The CDR3 contains 16 residues. The germline CDR1 and CDR2 sequences are SGHAT and FQNNGV. CDR3 protein: CASSSLGSGGTYEQYF. The CDR3 bases are TGTGCCAGCAGCTCCCTAGGTAGCGGAGGGACCTACGAGCAGTACTTC.

The table lists this clonotype with many counts. The junction departs from germline at one end; a sequencing error may be responsible. The chain carries TRBV12-3 or TRBV12-4 and TRBJ1-5; D unresolved. This CDR3 is built from 12 residues. CDR3: CASSLGDQPQHF. In DNA, the CDR3 is TGTGCCAGCAGCTTAGGAGATCAGCCCCAGCATTTT.

A note on this clonotype: A single base separates this from a much larger clone, so it may be a read error. The V call is TRBV5-1, the J call TRBJ2-5; TRBD1 or TRBD2 may be the D gene (5 bases each). In germline, CDR1 is SGHRS, CDR2 YFSETQ. The CDR3 totals 13 residues. The CDR3 sequence: CASSTSEGWTQYF. In nucleotides, the CDR3 is TGTGCCAGCAGCACATCTGAGGGGTGGACCCAGTACTTC.

Many counts were recorded for this clonotype. J is TRBJ1-4 and V is TRBV20-1; D is possibly TRBD1 (6 bases). The V and J ends lost 0 bases and 6 bases respectively, with 14 bases between them. The CDR3 has 15 residues. The V gene's germline CDR1 is DFQATT and CDR2 SNEGSKA (reference sequence). The chain's CDR3 is CSARDRQGSYEKLFF. The CDR3 DNA follows: TGCAGTGCTAGAGATAGGCAGGGGTCGTATGAAAAACTGTTTTTT.